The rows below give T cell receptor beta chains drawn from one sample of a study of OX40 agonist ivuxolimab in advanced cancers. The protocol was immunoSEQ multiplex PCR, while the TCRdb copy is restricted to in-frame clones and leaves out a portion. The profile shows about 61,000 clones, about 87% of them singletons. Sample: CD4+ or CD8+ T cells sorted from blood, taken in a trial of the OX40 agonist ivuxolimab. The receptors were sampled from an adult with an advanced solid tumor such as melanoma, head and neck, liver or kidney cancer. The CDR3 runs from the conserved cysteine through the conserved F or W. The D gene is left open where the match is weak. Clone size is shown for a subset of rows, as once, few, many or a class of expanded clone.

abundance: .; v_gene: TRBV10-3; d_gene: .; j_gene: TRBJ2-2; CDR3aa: CASRSEGDSGELFF; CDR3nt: TGTGCCTCTCGGTCGGAGGGCGACTCCGGGGAGCTGTTTTTT
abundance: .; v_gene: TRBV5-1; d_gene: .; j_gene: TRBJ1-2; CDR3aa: CASSLATADGGGYTF; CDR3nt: TGCGCCAGCAGCTTGGCCACGGCAGATGGAGGTGGCTACACCTTC
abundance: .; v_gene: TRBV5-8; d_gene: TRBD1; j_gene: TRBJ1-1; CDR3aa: CASSLAEGRGAFF; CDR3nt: TGTGCCAGCAGCTTGGCAGAGGGCAGGGGGGCTTTCTTT
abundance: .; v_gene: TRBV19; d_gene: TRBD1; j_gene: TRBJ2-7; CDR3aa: CASSIAGTGGREQYF; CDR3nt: TGTGCCAGTAGTATAGCCGGGACAGGGGGACGAGAGCAGTACTTC
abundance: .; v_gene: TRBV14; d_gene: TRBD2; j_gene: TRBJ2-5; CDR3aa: CASSHRTSGRASQETQYF; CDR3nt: TGTGCCAGCAGCCATCGGACTAGCGGGAGGGCGAGTCAAGAGACCCAGTACTTC
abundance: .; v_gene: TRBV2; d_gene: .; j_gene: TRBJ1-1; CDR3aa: CASTPTGNAEAFF; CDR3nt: TGTGCCAGCACCCCTACAGGGAACGCTGAAGCTTTCTTT
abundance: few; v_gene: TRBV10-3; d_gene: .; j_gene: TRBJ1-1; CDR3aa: CAIKGAGTEAFF; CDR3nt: TGTGCCATCAAAGGGGCGGGCACTGAAGCTTTCTTT
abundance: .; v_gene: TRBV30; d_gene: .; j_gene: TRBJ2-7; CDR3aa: CAWSVGRSYEQYF; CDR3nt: TGTGCCTGGAGTGTAGGGAGATCCTACGAGCAGTACTTC
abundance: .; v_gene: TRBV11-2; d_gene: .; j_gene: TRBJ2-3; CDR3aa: CASSLGPLANAGTDTQYF; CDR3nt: TGTGCCAGCAGCTTAGGACCCTTAGCGAATGCGGGCACAGATACGCAGTATTTT
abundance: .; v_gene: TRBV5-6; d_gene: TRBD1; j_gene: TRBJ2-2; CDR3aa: CASSRRRTGGTGELFF; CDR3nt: TGTGCCAGCAGCCGGCGGCGGACAGGGGGCACCGGGGAGCTGTTTTTT
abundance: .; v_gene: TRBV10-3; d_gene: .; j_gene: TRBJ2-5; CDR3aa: CAISGDRNKETQYF; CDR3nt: TGTGCCATCAGCGGGGACCGCAACAAAGAGACCCAGTACTTC
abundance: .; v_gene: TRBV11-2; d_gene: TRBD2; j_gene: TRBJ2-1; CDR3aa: CASSLDRFLEREGPYNEQFF; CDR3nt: TGTGCCAGCAGCTTAGACCGGTTTTTGGAGCGGGAGGGCCCCTACAATGAGCAGTTCTTC
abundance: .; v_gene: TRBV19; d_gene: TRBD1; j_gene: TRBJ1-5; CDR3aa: CASSMIGTGGYQPQHF; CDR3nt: TGTGCCAGTAGTATGATAGGGACAGGGGGCTATCAGCCCCAGCATTTT
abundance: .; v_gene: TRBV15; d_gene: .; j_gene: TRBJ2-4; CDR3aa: CATSIELDRNIQYF; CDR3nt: TGTGCCACCAGCATAGAGTTAGACAGAAACATTCAGTACTTC
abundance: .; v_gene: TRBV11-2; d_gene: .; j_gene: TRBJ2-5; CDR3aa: CASSLEGLLGGTQYF; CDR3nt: TGTGCCAGCAGCTTAGAAGGGCTCCTTGGGGGGACCCAGTACTTC
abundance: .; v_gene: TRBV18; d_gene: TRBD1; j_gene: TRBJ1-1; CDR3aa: CASSLTGTDGVEAFF; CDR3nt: TGTGCCAGCTCACTAACCGGGACAGACGGGGTTGAAGCTTTCTTT
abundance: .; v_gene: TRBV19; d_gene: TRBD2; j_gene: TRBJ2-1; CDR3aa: CASTLAGGVYNEQFF; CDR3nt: TGTGCCAGTACCCTAGCGGGAGGGGTCTACAATGAGCAGTTCTTC
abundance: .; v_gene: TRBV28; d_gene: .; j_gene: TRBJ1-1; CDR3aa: CASSFGRPGTEAFF; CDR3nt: TGTGCCAGCAGTTTCGGACGACCGGGAACTGAAGCTTTCTTT
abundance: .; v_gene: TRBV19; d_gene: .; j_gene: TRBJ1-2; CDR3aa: CASSRARSSYGYTF; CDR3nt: TGTGCCAGTAGTAGGGCCCGGTCGAGCTATGGCTACACCTTC
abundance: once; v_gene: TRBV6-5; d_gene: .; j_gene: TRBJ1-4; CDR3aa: CASRGLNEKLFF; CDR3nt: TGTGCCAGCAGGGGGCTTAATGAAAAACTGTTTTTT